One sample yielded the 30 T cell receptor beta chains listed below, sequenced in a study of cytomegalovirus exposure and HLA in healthy donors. Use of 60 Vbeta and 13 Jbeta primers characterized the PCR. Produced via immunoSEQ multiplex PCR; TCRdb's table is partial and in-frame only. Here the sample spans 150,000 to 200,000 clones, 70% to 80% being singletons. Sequencing was carried out using PBMCs. These receptors came from a woman between 40 and 55 years old in good health and CMV-seronegative.

The chain links TRBV6-4 to TRBJ2-1, with a possible D match to TRBD2 (6 bases). V was pared by 4 bases and J by 6 bases, with 16 bases between. Per the germline V gene, CDR1 is MRHNA and CDR2 is SNTAGT. The CDR3 is 15 amino acids. The CDR3 reads CASSVTGETPNEQFF. As DNA, the CDR3 is TGTGCCAGCAGTGTTACGGGAGAGACCCCCAATGAGCAGTTCTTC.

J is TRBJ2-5 and V is TRBV10-3, with 9 bases aligning to TRBD1. This CDR3 comprises 13 residues. Germline loops: CDR1 ENHRY, CDR2 SYGVKD. Trimming cost V 11 bases and J 6 bases; bases outside gene matches: 10. The CDR3 DNA reads TGTGCCTCCCGGGACAGGGATGTGCAGACCCAGTACTTC. Amino acids: CASRDRDVQTQYF.

The chain is built from TRBV5-1 and TRBJ1-2; a possible D gene is TRBD1 (6 bases). The V and J ends lost 7 bases and 4 bases respectively, with 14 bases between them. CDR3 length: 13 residues. Germline V gene lookup returns CDR1 SGHRS and CDR2 YFSETQ. The CDR3 sequence is CASEAGAGYGYTF. CDR3 nucleotides: TGCGCCAGCGAGGCAGGGGCCGGCTATGGCTACACCTTC.

The CDR3: CASSPLSGSYNEQFF. Here the CDR3 DNA reads TGTGCCAGCAGCCCTCTTAGCGGCTCCTACAATGAGCAGTTCTTC. J is TRBJ2-1 and V is TRBV6-5; D is perhaps TRBD2 (6 bases). Looked up from germline, CDR1 is MNHEY and CDR2 is SVGAGI. V lost 6 bases and J 0 bases, leaving 12 bases between the germline ends. This CDR3 has 15 amino acids.

This clone was seen a few times. The chain carries TRBV11-2 and TRBJ2-7; D is ambiguous. CDR3 size: 14 residues. The germline CDR1 and CDR2 sequences are SGHAT and FQNNGV. V lost 5 bases and J 3 bases, leaving 14 bases between the germline ends. The CDR3 bases are TGTGCCAGCAGCCCAGAAAGAGGAAACTACGAGCAGTACTTC. Its translation: CASSPERGNYEQYF.

The chain couples TRBV7-2 to TRBJ2-7, with 9 bases identical to TRBD2. The CDR3 consists of 16 residues. Germline CDR1 reads SGHTA; CDR2 reads FQGNSA. After removal of 5 bases from V and 3 bases from J, the junction contained 11 bases not matched to a gene. The CDR3 sequence: CASSPASNSGGYEQYF. CDR3 nucleotides: TGTGCCAGCAGCCCCGCGTCTAATAGCGGGGGCTACGAGCAGTACTTC.

V is TRBV5-6 and J is TRBJ1-1, with D possibly matching TRBD1 (5 bases). V was trimmed by 0 bases and J by 10 bases, leaving 16 bases between them. The length of the CDR3 is 14 residues. Germline V gene lookup returns CDR1 SGHDT and CDR2 YYEEEE. The CDR3 sequence is CASSLADSLLGAFF. DNA for the CDR3: TGTGCCAGCAGCTTGGCCGACAGCTTGTTGGGAGCTTTCTTT.

In nucleotides, the CDR3 is TGTGCCAGCAGTACCGACAGCTCCTACGAGCAGTACTTC. It specifies CASSTDSSYEQYF. The rearrangement uses TRBV28 and TRBJ2-7, with TRBD1 as a possible D gene (5 bases). V was cut by 5 bases and J by 0 bases, with 8 bases left in between. This CDR3 is 13 amino acids long. Germline CDR1 is MDHEN and CDR2 is SYDVKM.

The chain couples TRBV6-5 to TRBJ1-4; 8 nucleotides agree with TRBD1. The trim removed 0 bases at V and 14 bases at J, leaving 8 bases unmatched. The CDR3 has 14 residues. CDR1 MNHEY and CDR2 SVGAGI come from the germline V gene. CDR3 DNA sequence: TGTGCCAGCAGTTACTCGGGGACAGGCGTTCACCTGTTTTTT. The encoded protein is CASSYSGTGVHLFF.

J is TRBJ2-7 and V is TRBV7-3; TRBD1 is a possible D gene (5 bases). Germline assignment: CDR1 SGHTA and CDR2 FQGTGA. CDR3 length: 13 residues. The ends were cut back, 4 bases at V and 3 bases at J, with 10 bases in the middle. The CDR3 here is CASSYYQGYEQYF. Here the CDR3 DNA reads TGTGCCAGCAGCTACTACCAGGGCTACGAGCAGTACTTC.

The chain employs TRBV6-5 and TRBJ2-7, with 9 bases matching TRBD1. From germline, CDR1 is MNHEY and CDR2 SVGAGI. The CDR3 extends over 15 amino acids. V was pared by 0 bases and J by 1 base, with 1 base of the junction left unmatched. CDR3 in DNA: TGTGCCAGCAGTTACTCACAGGGGGCTTCCTACGAGCAGTACTTC. It specifies CASSYSQGASYEQYF.

This rearrangement joins TRBV19 to TRBJ2-3, with TRBD2 matching over 10 bases. The CDR3 consists of 17 residues. Germline lookup yields CDR1 LNHDA and CDR2 SQIVND (reference sequence). J was trimmed by 1 base and V by 2 bases; bases with no gene match: 6. The CDR3: CASSITRLAGCTDTQYF. The CDR3 DNA reads TGTGCCAGTAGTATAACCAGACTAGCGGGTTGCACAGATACGCAGTATTTT. The whole variable domain, remainder taken from reference TRBV19 and TRBJ2-3, is DGGITQSPKYLFRKEGQNVTLSCEQNLNHDAMYWYRQDPGQGLRLIYYSQIVNDFQKGDIAEGYSVSREKKESFPLTVTSAQKNPTAFYLCASSITRLAGCTDTQYFGPGTRLTVL.

V usage is TRBV6-6 and J usage is TRBJ1-2; possibly TRBD1 for D (5 bases). With 0 bases removed from V and 2 bases from J, the gap between germline ends came to 7 bases. Germline values: CDR1 MNHNY, CDR2 SVGAGI (reference sequence). This CDR3 has 14 amino acids. CDR3 in amino acids: CASSYSRGNYGYTF. The CDR3 DNA follows: TGTGCCAGCAGTTACTCGCGGGGGAACTATGGCTACACCTTC.

The chain uses TRBV11-2 and TRBJ1-2; the D gene is possibly TRBD1 (6 bases). This CDR3 is built from 13 residues. From germline, CDR1 is SGHAT and CDR2 FQNNGV. V lost 2 bases and J lost 8, with 12 bases in between. CDR3 sequence: CASSLYAGVGYTF. The CDR3, as DNA: TGTGCCAGCAGCTTATATGCAGGGGTAGGCTACACCTTC. Full variable domain (remainder filled in from reference TRBV11-2 and TRBJ1-2): EAGVAQSPRYKIIEKRQSVAFWCNPISGHATLYWYQQILGQGPKLLIQFQNNGVVDDSQLPKDRFSAERLKGVDSTLKIQPAKLEDSAVYLCASSLYAGVGYTFGSGTRLTVV.

This clone appeared once. The chain recombines TRBV6-1 with TRBJ2-3; TRBD2 agrees at 12 bases. This CDR3 contains 15 residues. J lost 4 bases, V lost 6 bases, and 5 bases had no gene match. CDR1 and CDR2 (germline): MNHNS, SASEGT. CDR3 in amino acids: CASSASGRAPDTQYF. CDR3 coding DNA: TGTGCCAGCAGCGCTAGCGGGAGGGCCCCAGATACGCAGTATTTT.

The chain joins TRBV27 to TRBJ2-1; 14 nucleotides match TRBD2. Trimming took 7 bases from V and 9 from J; bases not matched to a gene: 5. CDR3 length: 14 amino acids. Germline values: CDR1 MNHEY, CDR2 SMNVEV (reference sequence). The CDR3 DNA follows: TGTGCCAGCACCGGGACTAGCGGGAGAGTTGAGCAGTTCTTC. This translates into CASTGTSGRVEQFF.

The chain links TRBV29-1 to TRBJ2-7, with D possibly being TRBD1 (5 bases). The germline V gene encodes CDR1 SQVTM and CDR2 ANQGSEA. The length of the CDR3 is 12 residues. Trimming removed 1 base from V and 7 bases from J, with 11 bases in between. DNA for the CDR3: TGCAGCGTTGAAGGTGGAAAGGGGGAGCAGTACTTC. Translation: CSVEGGKGEQYF.

This clone was seen a handful of times. Here the CDR3 DNA reads TGTGCCAGCAGCTCCTACCAGGGGCACAATGAGCAGTTCTTC. This encodes CASSSYQGHNEQFF. The chain is built from TRBV11-1 and TRBJ2-1; TRBD1 is a possible D gene (6 bases). CDR1 and CDR2 (germline): SGHAT, FQDESV (reference sequence). Trimming pared 4 bases from V and 5 bases from J, leaving 12 bases between. This CDR3 has 14 residues. Filled out from reference TRBV11-1 and TRBJ2-1, the complete variable domain reads EAEVAQSPRYKITEKSQAVAFWCDPISGHATLYWYRQILGQGPELLVQFQDESVVDDSQLPKDRFSAERLKGVDSTLKIQPAELGDSAMYLCASSSYQGHNEQFFGPGTRLTVL.

V and J are TRBV19 and TRBJ2-3, with D perhaps matching TRBD1 (6 bases). CDR1 and CDR2 from the germline V gene are LNHDA and SQIVND (reference sequence). Between the trimmed V and J ends, which lost 7 bases and 2 bases, there was a span of 19 bases. The CDR3 loop spans 16 amino acids. This CDR3 reads CASNFVGGSHTDTQYF. DNA for the CDR3: TGTGCCAGTAATTTTGTTGGGGGCAGCCACACAGATACGCAGTATTTT.

A few counts support this clone. V usage is TRBV19 and J usage is TRBJ2-5, with D perhaps matching TRBD2 (6 bases). Germline assignment: CDR1 LNHDA and CDR2 SQIVND (reference sequence). Trimming cost V 1 base and J 9 bases, with 24 bases left between them. The CDR3 covers 17 residues. The CDR3 nucleotides read TGTGCCAGTAGTATAGCTTTAAGTGGCGCAGGAGGGGCGGCCCAGTACTTC. It encodes CASSIALSGAGGAAQYF.

The J gene is TRBJ2-1, the V gene TRBV5-1; 11 bases are shared with TRBD1. This CDR3 is 14 amino acids long. With 4 bases clipped from V and 9 bases from J, the junction kept 6 bases outside the gene matches. Germline lookup yields CDR1 SGHRS and CDR2 YFSETQ. The CDR3 sequence: CASSPGQGVSEQFF. The CDR3 DNA reads TGCGCCAGCAGCCCGGGACAGGGGGTCAGTGAGCAGTTCTTC. Drawing the rest from reference TRBV5-1 and TRBJ2-1, the complete variable domain is KAGVTQTPRYLIKTRGQQVTLSCSPISGHRSVSWYQQTPGQGLQFLFEYFSETQRNKGNFPGRFSGRQFSNSRSEMNVSTLELGDSALYLCASSPGQGVSEQFFGPGTRLTVL.

V usage is TRBV4-1 and J usage is TRBJ2-5, with D possibly TRBD2 on 6 matching bases. This CDR3 region has 16 residues. The V gene lost 2 bases and the J gene lost 3 bases, with 16 bases spanning the gap. CDR1 MGHRA and CDR2 YSYEKL come from the germline V gene. CDR3 in amino acids: CASSQPRETEKETQYF. DNA for the CDR3: TGCGCCAGCAGCCAACCCCGGGAGACGGAGAAAGAGACCCAGTACTTC.

The chain employs TRBV30 and TRBJ2-7; D might be TRBD2 (6 bases). With 0 bases removed from V and 6 bases from J, the gap between germline ends came to 9 bases. This CDR3 region has 12 residues. Germline-derived CDR1 and CDR2 are GTSNPN and SVGIG (reference sequence). The CDR3 region has the DNA TGTGCCTGGAGTGTGGGGACTGCCGAGCAGTACTTC. Amino acids: CAWSVGTAEQYF.

The J gene is TRBJ2-2, the V gene TRBV2, with TRBD2 identical over 7 bases. Trimming at V came to 1 base and at J to 7 bases, leaving 3 bases not matched to a gene. Germline CDR1 reads SNHLY; CDR2 reads FYNNEI. CDR3 length: 14 residues. The CDR3 nucleotides read TGTGCCAGCAGTGAAGGACTAGCTATCGGGGAGCTGTTTTTT. It is translated as CASSEGLAIGELFF.

This clone showed up just a few times. The rearrangement links TRBV2 to TRBJ2-2, with 14 nucleotides matching TRBD2. Trimming at V came to 6 bases and at J to 7 bases, leaving 13 bases not matched to a gene. CDR3 size: 18 residues. The germline gives CDR1 SNHLY, CDR2 FYNNEI. The DNA of the CDR3 is TGTGCCAGCAGACCCCCCGGACTAGCGGGAGGATCGGTCGGGGAGCTGTTTTTT. Translation gives CASRPPGLAGGSVGELFF.

CDR3 sequence: CASRTQNTEAFF. In DNA, the CDR3 is TGTGCCAGCAGGACACAGAACACTGAAGCTTTCTTT. V gene TRBV6-1 combines with J gene TRBJ1-1, with D hard to call. The length of the CDR3 is 12 residues. Germline V gene lookup returns CDR1 MNHNS and CDR2 SASEGT. Trimming removed 6 bases at V and 1 base at J, with 6 bases between.

CDR3 DNA sequence: TGTGCCAGCAGCTTGGTGGCCGCACAGGGGGAGTACTTC. Residues: CASSLVAAQGEYF. The rearrangement joins TRBV5-6 to TRBJ2-7; 8 bases are shared with TRBD1. Germline V gene sequence: CDR1 SGHDT, CDR2 YYEEEE. Trimming removed 0 bases from V and 11 bases from J; junction bases left unmatched: 7. The CDR3 loop spans 13 amino acids.

The chain joins TRBV7-8 to TRBJ2-3; 8 positions agree with TRBD1. In germline, CDR1 is SGHVS, CDR2 FQNEAQ. V lost 4 bases to trimming and J lost 4 bases; unmatched junction nucleotides: 1. CDR3 length: 13 residues. In nucleotides, the CDR3 is TGTGCCAGCAGCTCACAGGGGGCAGATACGCAGTATTTT. This translates into CASSSQGADTQYF. Full variable domain (rest looked up from reference TRBV7-8 and TRBJ2-3): GAGVSQSPRYKVAKRGQDVALRCDPISGHVSLFWYQQALGQGPEFLTYFQNEAQLDKSGLPSDRFFAERPEGSVSTLKIQRTQQEDSAVYLCASSSQGADTQYFGPGTRLTVL.

The chain couples TRBV2 to TRBJ1-5; unclear D gene. CDR3 length: 12 residues. Looked up from germline, CDR1 is SNHLY and CDR2 is FYNNEI. Trimming stripped 8 bases from V and 1 base from J, with 6 bases between. For the CDR3, the DNA is TGTGCCAGCGGGGAGAGCAATCAGCCCCAGCATTTT. Translating it yields CASGESNQPQHF.

Only a few counts were recorded for this clone. The V and J genes are TRBV30 and TRBJ1-5; no definite D call. Germline-derived CDR1 and CDR2 are GTSNPN and SVGIG (reference sequence). V shed 2 bases and J shed 0 bases, with 11 bases lying between them. The CDR3 consists of 15 residues. The CDR3 region has the DNA TGTGCCTGGAGTACGGGAGTGAATAGCAATCAGCCCCAGCATTTT. Translated: CAWSTGVNSNQPQHF.